The rows below give T cell receptor beta chains drawn from one sample of a study of CD8 T cells in ankylosing spondylitis. TCRdb used MiXCR to reprocess the 5' RACE reads, holding one entry per CDR3 protein. The data hold about 540,000 distinct CDR3 sequences, with roughly an eighth observed a single time. Sequenced sample: blood, either unsorted or a sorted T cell fraction (not recorded which). The receptors stem from a male donor with ankylosing spondylitis. Each CDR3 is given with its conserved first and last residue. The D gene is left open where the match is weak. The size entry is marked missing in some rows and otherwise reads once, few, many or a size class.

size	D	J	V	DNA	CDR3
.	.	TRBJ2-5	TRBV5-1	TGCGCCAGCAGCTTGAGGGCACCCAACTCGGAGACCCAGTACTTC	CASSLRAPNSETQYF
few	.	TRBJ1-1	TRBV3-1	TGTGCCAGCAGCCCCCGTGGTAGGGACGCTGAAGCTTTCTTT	CASSPRGRDAEAFF
.	.	TRBJ1-1	TRBV19	TGTGCCAGTAGTAAGATTTATCCCCAGGACACTGAAGCTTTCTTT	CASSKIYPQDTEAFF
.	.	TRBJ1-2	TRBV3-1	TGTGCCAGCAGCCGCGAAGGGACTAACTATGGCTACACCTTC	CASSREGTNYGYTF
.	TRBD1	TRBJ2-3	TRBV4-1	TGCGCCAGCAGCCAAGAGGGAACAGGGGCAGATACGCAGTATTTT	CASSQEGTGADTQYF
many	TRBD2	TRBJ2-1	TRBV5-1	TGCGCCAGCAGCGGGAGACTAGCGGCACCCTCGGGCGATGAGCAGTTCTTC	CASSGRLAAPSGDEQFF
.	TRBD2	TRBJ2-1	TRBV20-1	TGCAGTGCTAGAGATCGAATAGCGGGGGCCTACAATGAGCAGTTCTTC	CSARDRIAGAYNEQFF
.	TRBD2	TRBJ2-3	TRBV29-1	TGCAGCGTTGACAGACTAGCGGGAGACCCAGATACGCAGTATTTT	CSVDRLAGDPDTQYF
.	.	TRBJ2-1	TRBV20-1	TGCAGTGCTATAGAGTCCAATGAGCAGTTCTTC	CSAIESNEQFF
once	TRBD2	TRBJ2-3	TRBV12-3/TRBV12-4	TGTGCCAGCAGCCCCCACCTTCTAGCGGGAGCTCAAGATACGCAGTATTTT	CASSPHLLAGAQDTQYF
many	.	TRBJ1-3	TRBV12-3/TRBV12-4	TGTGCCAGCAGCCCGGCCCCTGGAAACACCATATATTTT	CASSPAPGNTIYF
few	TRBD2	TRBJ2-1	TRBV19	TGTGCCCTAGCGGGAGATGAGCAGTTCTTC	CALAGDEQFF
.	TRBD1	TRBJ2-7	TRBV27	TGTGCCAGCAGCTTCACAGGGGCCCCCCTCGAGCAGTACTTC	CASSFTGAPLEQYF